The subject of this entry is one T cell receptor (beta chain). Time point indicated: persistent/refractory GD, antithyroid drugs over 5 years with positive TRAb. Construction of the TCR library relied on RNA isolated from PBMCs. Assembly of TCR beta libraries relied on iRepertoire HTBI primers together with Arm-PCR of CDR3 regions. TCRdb independently ran MiXCR on the multiplex PCR reads; one entry per CDR3 protein. This table holds 400,000 to 500,000 distinct CDR3 sequences, 21% found once. This sample was included in a study of regulatory T cells in long-lasting Graves disease. V lost 5 bases and J lost 2; bases outside the gene matches: 8. The germline gives CDR1 DFQATT, CDR2 SNEGSKA (reference sequence). CDR3 length: 14 amino acids.

This material consisted of peripheral blood mononuclear cells (PBMCs), taken when the disease was refractory, from a patient treated with antithyroid drugs. The chain couples TRBV20-1 to TRBJ2-5, with TRBD1 matching over 7 bases. The receptor was isolated from a female donor with Graves disease. The CDR3 region has the DNA TGCAGTGCTTCTCTTAGGGACAGTCAAGAGACCCAGTACTTC. Translated, it gives CSASLRDSQETQYF.